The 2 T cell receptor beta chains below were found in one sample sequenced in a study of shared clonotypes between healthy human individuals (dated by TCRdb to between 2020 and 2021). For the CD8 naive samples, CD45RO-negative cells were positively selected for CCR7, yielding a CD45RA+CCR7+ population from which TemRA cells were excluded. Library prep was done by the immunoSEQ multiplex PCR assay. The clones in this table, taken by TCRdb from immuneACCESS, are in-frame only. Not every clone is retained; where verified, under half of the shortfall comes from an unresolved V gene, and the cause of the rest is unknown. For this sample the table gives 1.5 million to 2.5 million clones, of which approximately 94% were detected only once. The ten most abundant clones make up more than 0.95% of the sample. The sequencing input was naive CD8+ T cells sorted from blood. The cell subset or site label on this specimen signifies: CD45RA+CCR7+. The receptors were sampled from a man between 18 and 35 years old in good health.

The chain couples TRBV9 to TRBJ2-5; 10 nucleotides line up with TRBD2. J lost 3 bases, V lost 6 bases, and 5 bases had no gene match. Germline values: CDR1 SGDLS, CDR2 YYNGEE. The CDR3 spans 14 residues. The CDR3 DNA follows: TGTGCCAGCAAAAGCGGGGGGGCCGAAGAGACCCAGTACTTC. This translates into CASKSGGAEETQYF.

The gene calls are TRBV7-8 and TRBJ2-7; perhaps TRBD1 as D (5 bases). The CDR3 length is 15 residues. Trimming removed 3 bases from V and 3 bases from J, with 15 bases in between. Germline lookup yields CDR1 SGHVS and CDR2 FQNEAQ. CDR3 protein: CASSFSGKGDYEQYF. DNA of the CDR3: TGTGCCAGCAGCTTCTCAGGAAAAGGGGACTACGAGCAGTACTTC.